The 21 T cell receptor beta chains given below trace back to one sample, sequenced in a study of beta chain features in type 1 diabetes. The sequenced template was cDNA made from the entire isolated RNA. TCRdb's table, derived via immunoSEQ multiplex PCR, lists solely in-frame clones and lacks some. The sample has approximately 250,000 clones; over 8.5% are singletons. Material for sequencing was naive CD4+ T cells from blood. The receptor set was obtained from a woman between 18 and 30 years old in good health.

This clone was found a few times. Additional DNA sequences in this sample encode the identical CDR3. The chain links TRBV29-1 to TRBJ1-2, with 9 bases lining up with TRBD1. CDR1 and CDR2 (germline): SQVTM, ANQGSEA. V was clipped by 6 bases and J by 3 bases; unmatched bases: 2. CDR3 length: 12 amino acids. CDR3 nucleotides: TGCAGCGTGAGACAGGGGGACTATGGCTACACCTTC. This codes for CSVRQGDYGYTF.

This clone appeared a few times. V is TRBV27 and J is TRBJ2-2; a possible D gene is TRBD2 (6 bases). Deletions cut 9 bases from V and 9 bases from J, with 29 bases between. The CDR3 covers 17 residues. Germline CDR1 and CDR2: MNHEY and SMNVEV (reference sequence). CDR3 in DNA: TGTGCCAGGAGTCCCATTGAAGCGGGCACCTTAAGCTGGGAGCTGTTTTTT. Translated: CARSPIEAGTLSWELFF.

This chain connects TRBV28 to TRBJ2-7; 7 bases are shared with TRBD1. Germline V gene sequence: CDR1 MDHEN, CDR2 SYDVKM. J was trimmed by 3 bases and V by 6 bases; bases with no gene match: 8. The CDR3 spans 14 residues. For the CDR3, the DNA is TGTGCCAGCAGCACACAGGACAGGAACTACGAGCAGTACTTC. This encodes CASSTQDRNYEQYF.

This clone was detected only a few times. The J gene is TRBJ2-5, the V gene TRBV7-2; TRBD2 matches at 9 bases. The V gene's germline CDR1 is SGHTA and CDR2 FQGNSA. The V and J ends lost 5 bases and 1 base, in that order; junction bases with no gene match: 5. The CDR3 sequence is 15 residues long. The CDR3: CASSPGTSIQETQYF. CDR3 sequence (DNA): TGTGCCAGCAGCCCAGGGACTAGCATCCAAGAGACCCAGTACTTC.

V is TRBV6-1 and J is TRBJ1-3; a weak D match, TRBD1 (5 bases). The length of the CDR3 is 17 residues. Germline V lookup: CDR1 MNHNS, CDR2 SASEGT. With 0 bases removed from V and 1 base from J, the gap between germline ends came to 13 bases. This CDR3 is CASSEASATASGNTIYF. CDR3 in DNA: TGTGCCAGCAGTGAAGCTTCGGCGACAGCGTCTGGAAACACCATATATTTT.

The chain uses TRBV5-1 and TRBJ1-1; perhaps TRBD1 as D (5 bases). Germline assignment: CDR1 SGHRS and CDR2 YFSETQ. The CDR3 covers 14 residues. V gave up 0 bases and J gave up 3 bases, with 9 bases separating them. The CDR3, as DNA: TGCGCCAGCAGCTTGGATGGGACTTACACTGAAGCTTTCTTT. Amino acid sequence: CASSLDGTYTEAFF.

The chain couples TRBV14 to TRBJ1-1; D call uncertain. Germline-derived CDR1 and CDR2 are SGHDN and FVKESK. V lost 1 base to trimming and J lost 0 bases, with 6 bases between them. The CDR3 length is 14 residues. The CDR3: CASSQAQLNTEAFF. CDR3 DNA sequence: TGTGCCAGCAGCCAAGCACAGTTGAACACTGAAGCTTTCTTT.

This clone was recorded a few times. CDR3 nucleotide sequence: TGTGCCAGTAGTATGGGAGGGGGTGGTGATGGCTACACCTTC. It encodes CASSMGGGGDGYTF. This chain connects TRBV19 to TRBJ1-2; possibly TRBD1 for D (6 bases). The V gene's germline CDR1 is LNHDA and CDR2 SQIVND (reference sequence). V shed 3 bases and J shed 6 bases, with 14 bases lying between them. The CDR3 loop spans 14 amino acids. The full variable domain, in which reference TRBV19 and TRBJ1-2 provide the parts outside the CDR3, is DGGITQSPKYLFRKEGQNVTLSCEQNLNHDAMYWYRQDPGQGLRLIYYSQIVNDFQKGDIAEGYSVSREKKESFPLTVTSAQKNPTAFYLCASSMGGGGDGYTFGSGTRLTVV.

This clone was detected ten times or more. The chain couples TRBV29-1 to TRBJ2-7; 10 bases are a match to TRBD1. CDR1 is SQVTM, CDR2 ANQGSEA, per germline. This CDR3 region has 13 residues. V trimming: 7 bases; J trimming: 5 bases; junction bases outside the gene matches: 8. CDR3 residues: CSATRDRGHEQYF. The CDR3 DNA reads as TGCAGCGCAACCCGGGACAGGGGTCACGAGCAGTACTTC.

This chain links TRBV5-1 with TRBJ1-2; the match to TRBD1 covers 9 bases. The germline CDR1 and CDR2 sequences are SGHRS and YFSETQ. CDR3 length: 15 residues. J lost 6 bases, V lost 4 bases, and 10 bases had no gene match. The CDR3 region has the DNA TGCGCCAGCAGCCTCCGGGACAGGGAAATGCATGGCTACACCTTC. It codes for CASSLRDREMHGYTF.

This clone occurred a few times. The V and J genes are TRBV29-1 and TRBJ1-4, with D tentatively TRBD1 (5 bases). The CDR3 totals 13 residues. V lost 4 bases, J lost 4 bases, and 10 bases lay in between. Looked up from germline, CDR1 is SQVTM and CDR2 is ANQGSEA. The chain's CDR3 is CSVGGGINEKLFF. CDR3 sequence (DNA): TGCAGCGTTGGGGGGGGGATTAATGAAAAACTGTTTTTT.

The rearrangement links TRBV6-1 to TRBJ2-2; no clear D. Trimming cost V 7 bases and J 3 bases, with 9 bases left between them. CDR1 is MNHNS, CDR2 SASEGT, per germline. The CDR3 loop spans 13 amino acids. CDR3 region: CASTPHDTGELFF. The DNA of the CDR3 is TGTGCCAGCACCCCCCATGACACCGGGGAGCTGTTTTTT.

This clone showed up just a few times. V is TRBV27 and J is TRBJ1-5; a possible D gene is TRBD1 (5 bases). The CDR3 runs to 14 residues. Trimming shortened V by 3 bases and J by 3 bases, and 9 bases separated the two germline ends. CDR1 and CDR2 (germline): MNHEY, SMNVEV (reference sequence). The DNA of the CDR3 is TGTGCCAGCAGTTTGTCAGGGCACAATCAGCCCCAGCATTTT. This translates into CASSLSGHNQPQHF.

This clone appeared a few times. The chain links TRBV27 to TRBJ2-1; TRBD2 agrees at 9 bases. In germline, CDR1 is MNHEY, CDR2 SMNVEV (reference sequence). CDR3 size: 14 residues. The J segment lost 6 bases and the V segment lost 10 bases, leaving 10 bases of the junction unmatched. CDR3 protein: CATAGLAGSNEQFF. CDR3 bases: TGTGCCACCGCAGGGCTAGCGGGGAGCAATGAGCAGTTCTTC.

In this sample, this clone turned up a few times. This chain joins TRBV2 and TRBJ2-1, with 10 bases identical to TRBD2. V lost 5 bases to trimming and J lost 4 bases; unmatched junction nucleotides: 8. The length of the CDR3 is 16 residues. Germline CDR1 SNHLY, CDR2 FYNNEI. The CDR3 region has the DNA TGTGCCAGCAGTCCAACAACTAGCGGGGCATACAATGAGCAGTTCTTC. Encoded protein: CASSPTTSGAYNEQFF.

This clone occurred a few times. The rearrangement links TRBV5-6 to TRBJ1-2; tentative D call: TRBD1 (6 bases). V dropped 4 bases and J dropped 4 bases, with 17 bases sitting between them. CDR3 length: 15 amino acids. Per germline, CDR1 SGHDT and CDR2 YYEEEE. CDR3 nucleotide sequence: TGTGCCAGCAGCCTCGTTGACAGGCGACCCTATGGCTACACCTTC. It is translated as CASSLVDRRPYGYTF. Together with reference TRBV5-6 and TRBJ1-2, the CDR3 gives the full variable domain: DAGVTQSPTHLIKTRGQQVTLRCSPKSGHDTVSWYQQALGQGPQFIFQYYEEEERQRGNFPDRFSGHQFPNYSSELNVNALLLGDSALYLCASSLVDRRPYGYTFGSGTRLTVV.

This clone has just a few counts. J is TRBJ2-7 and V is TRBV18; no clear D. Per the germline V gene, CDR1 is KGHSH and CDR2 is LQKENI. CDR3 size: 13 residues. V was cut by 6 bases and J by 0 bases, with 9 bases left in between. The CDR3: CASSETGSYEQYF. The CDR3 DNA is TGTGCCAGCTCCGAGACTGGCTCCTACGAGCAGTACTTC.

This clone was counted only a few times. The chain joins TRBV12-5 to TRBJ2-3; 8 bases are shared with TRBD2. Trimming cost V 5 bases and J 7 bases; bases outside gene matches: 8. CDR1 is LGHNT, CDR2 FRNRAP, per germline. The length of the CDR3 is 14 residues. The CDR3 DNA sequence: TGTGCTAGTGGTCTCTCCCGACTAGCGAATACGCAGTATTTT. It specifies CASGLSRLANTQYF.

The chain links TRBV27 to TRBJ2-3; 11 bases line up with TRBD2. The CDR3 extends over 14 amino acids. After removal of 7 bases from V and 11 bases from J, the junction contained 11 bases not matched to a gene. The germline V gene has CDR1 MNHEY and CDR2 SMNVEV (reference sequence). Written as DNA, the CDR3 is TGTGCCAGCAACCCTAGCGGGGGGCCTCATCTGCAGTATTTT. As protein: CASNPSGGPHLQYF.

V gene TRBV5-1 combines with J gene TRBJ2-1; 10 bases align to TRBD2. The J segment lost 9 bases and the V segment lost 0 bases, leaving 12 bases of the junction unmatched. The CDR3 contains 17 residues. In germline, CDR1 is SGHRS, CDR2 YFSETQ. For the CDR3, the DNA is TGCGCCAGCAGCTTGGATCTGGGGGCTAGCGGGAGCAGTGAGCAGTTCTTC. It codes for CASSLDLGASGSSEQFF.

This clone was seen only a few times. V usage is TRBV5-4 and J usage is TRBJ2-5; maybe TRBD2 (6 bases). Germline assignment: CDR1 SGHNT and CDR2 YYREEE (reference sequence). The CDR3 length is 15 residues. V was trimmed by 2 bases and J by 3 bases, leaving 14 bases between them. CDR3 protein: CASSFGGATKETQYF. CDR3 nucleotide sequence: TGTGCCAGCAGCTTCGGCGGGGCAACCAAAGAGACCCAGTACTTC. Full variable domain (remainder filled in from reference TRBV5-4 and TRBJ2-5): ETGVTQSPTHLIKTRGQQVTLRCSSQSGHNTVSWYQQALGQGPQFIFQYYREEENGRGNFPPRFSGLQFPNYSSELNVNALELDDSALYLCASSFGGATKETQYFGPGTRLLVL.